This T cell receptor (beta chain) was recovered during a study of blood T cell repertoires in COVID-19. Overall study: Collection of acute and convalescent COVID-19 samples took place in the United States, Italy and Spain. From T cells, B-cell-depleted T cells, or PBMCs came the material, which was cDNA or gDNA.

Authors' data handling: Reference gene primer amplification gave estimated nucleated cell counts. Profiled with immunoSEQ multiplex PCR; TCRdb holds only in-frame clones, not every one. The D gene and trimming were derived from the DNA, and the V and J assignments and clone size from that table. The sample includes fewer than 300,000 clones, 81% seen only once; the top ten take roughly 2.9%. CDR1 and CDR2 from the germline V gene are MDHEN and SYDVKM. Trimming cost V 8 bases and J 1 base; bases outside gene matches: 4. CDR3 length equals 14 residues. This clone was seen more than once but under ten times.

V and J are TRBV28 and TRBJ1-2, with 10 bases aligning to TRBD1. Sequencing was carried out using peripheral blood. The clonotype was recovered from an older woman with active or convalescent COVID-19. CDR3 DNA sequence: TGTGCCAGCGAGGGGACAGGGGTTAACTATGGCTACACCTTC. This encodes CASEGTGVNYGYTF.